The text below deals with one TCR beta chain. The CDR3 consists of 15 residues. Germline lookup yields CDR1 SGHDT and CDR2 YYEEEE. With 4 bases removed from V and 0 bases from J, the gap between germline ends came to 11 bases. The assay was immunoSEQ multiplex PCR, and TCRdb's table has in-frame clones only and misses some. This table has over 120,000 clones, 81% appearing once. This entry is derived from a study of blood T cell repertoires in COVID-19. What was sequenced was peripheral blood. The sequence was obtained from a human donor in a cohort sampled during active COVID-19. The rearrangement joins TRBV5-6 to TRBJ1-5; D is ambiguous. CDR3 sequence: CASSPGFYSNQPQHF. The CDR3 DNA reads as TGTGCCAGCAGCCCGGGGTTCTATAGCAATCAGCCCCAGCATTTT.